This entry concerns a single T cell receptor beta chain. The antigen remains undetermined. This entry is derived from a study of OX40 agonist ivuxolimab in advanced cancers. The wider study: Age averaged around 60 years (range about 23 to 85), and about 86% were male.

Study conclusions and caveats: The CD4+ and CD8+ T cells in the blood had expanded clonally by week 6 at 0.1 to 3.0 mg/kg.

Autoimmune disease history or systemic immunosuppression led to patient exclusion. The method was immunoSEQ multiplex PCR; TCRdb's version includes in-frame clones alone and lacks a portion of them. The sample holds approximately 58,000 clones, about 85% seen once. This CDR3 has 9 amino acids. V was cut by 4 bases and J by 10 bases, with 5 bases left in between. Germline V gene lookup returns CDR1 SQVTM and CDR2 ANQGSEA. This sequence joins TRBV29-1 and TRBJ2-1, with unresolved D. The clonotype was recovered from an adult with an advanced solid tumor such as melanoma, head and neck, liver or kidney cancer. The specimen was CD4+ or CD8+ T cells sorted from blood, collected in a trial of the OX40 agonist ivuxolimab. The chain's CDR3 is CSVGIEQFF. For the CDR3, the DNA is TGCAGCGTTGGGATCGAGCAGTTCTTC.